A single sample is the source of the 29 T cell receptor beta chains below, sequenced in a study of control samples from healthy donors and cancer patients. Clones were read by immunoSEQ multiplex PCR, and TCRdb kept only the in-frame ones, dropping some. The table lists fewer than 120,000 clones, roughly 90% of them singletons. The sample comprised PBMCs. The receptors come from a woman aged 60-75 years with lung cancer.

The chain has TRBV30 and TRBJ1-6, with TRBD1 matching over 10 bases. Germline loops: CDR1 GTSNPN, CDR2 SVGIG (reference sequence). With 7 bases clipped from V and 4 bases from J, the junction kept 7 bases outside the gene matches. The CDR3 extends over 15 amino acids. The DNA of the CDR3 is TGTGCCTCCGGGACAGGGGCCACTTATAATTCACCCCTCCACTTT. Its translation is CASGTGATYNSPLHF.

V gene TRBV6-5 combines with J gene TRBJ2-1; possibly TRBD2 for D (5 bases). Germline V gene sequence: CDR1 MNHEY, CDR2 SVGAGI. The ends were cut back, 6 bases at V and 4 bases at J, with 7 bases in the middle. This CDR3 region has 12 residues. This CDR3 reads CASSGEYNEQFF. CDR3 in DNA: TGTGCCAGCAGCGGGGAGTACAATGAGCAGTTCTTC.

Written as DNA, the CDR3 is TGCGCCAGCACCTCCATGAGCGTGAGCACAGATACGCAGTATTTT. Residues: CASTSMSVSTDTQYF. The chain uses TRBV5-1 and TRBJ2-3, with D unresolved. Germline CDR1 and CDR2: SGHRS and YFSETQ. The CDR3 is 15 residues long. Between the trimmed V and J ends, which lost 6 bases and 0 bases, there was a span of 14 bases.

The chain has TRBV7-3 and TRBJ1-6; D unclear. Germline V gives CDR1 SGHTA, CDR2 FQGTGA. The CDR3 extends over 15 amino acids. V dropped 2 bases and J dropped 3 bases, with 8 bases sitting between them. The CDR3 DNA follows: TGTGCCAGCAGCTTACGGCACGACTATAATTCACCCCTCCACTTT. Translating it yields CASSLRHDYNSPLHF.

The sample holds a few counts of this clone. The chain joins TRBV3-1 (or the pseudogene TRBV3-2) to TRBJ1-5; D gene unclear. V shed 4 bases and J shed 7 bases, with 8 bases lying between them. The CDR3 length is 12 residues. Germline V CDR1 and CDR2: LGHDT, YNNKEL (reference sequence). The CDR3 DNA follows: TGTGCCAGCAGCCGCCCCAGACAGCCCCAGCATTTT. Translated: CASSRPRQPQHF.

This chain joins TRBV20-1 and TRBJ2-3; no firm D call. V lost 4 bases and J 7 bases, leaving 9 bases between the germline ends. Per germline, CDR1 DFQATT and CDR2 SNEGSKA (reference sequence). This CDR3 contains 11 residues. The CDR3 DNA is TGCAGTGCTACCCGGCTAAATACGCAGTATTTT. This encodes CSATRLNTQYF.

The J gene is TRBJ1-2, the V gene TRBV27; D unresolved. V lost 7 bases and J lost 8, with 14 bases in between. The CDR3 has 12 residues. The germline V gene encodes CDR1 MNHEY and CDR2 SMNVEV (reference sequence). DNA for the CDR3: TGTGCCAGCACCTCGAACGGGAGGGGCTACACCTTC. Encoded protein: CASTSNGRGYTF.

The V and J genes are TRBV7-8 and TRBJ1-3; no reliable D call. The V gene's germline CDR1 is SGHVS and CDR2 FQNEAQ. The V end lost 0 bases, the J end lost 2 bases, and 8 bases lay between the germline ends. The CDR3 is 15 amino acids. The CDR3 coding sequence is TGTGCCAGCAGCTTAGCTGAGACGGCTGGAAACACCATATATTTT. It codes for CASSLAETAGNTIYF.

This clone has only one observation. The V call is TRBV19, the J call TRBJ2-7, with 7 bases matching TRBD1. J gave up 0 bases and V 5 bases, and 4 bases lay outside the gene matches. This CDR3 region has 14 residues. Germline V gene lookup returns CDR1 LNHDA and CDR2 SQIVND (reference sequence). CDR3: CASSARTGSYEQYF. In DNA form, the CDR3 reads TGTGCCAGTAGTGCCCGGACAGGCTCCTACGAGCAGTACTTC.

The gene calls are TRBV29-1 and TRBJ2-7; D is unclear. The germline V and J ends were trimmed by 4 bases and 0 bases, with 10 bases remaining between them. The CDR3 totals 13 residues. Germline CDR1 reads SQVTM; CDR2 reads ANQGSEA. The CDR3 reads CSVASVLSYEQYF. CDR3 nucleotides: TGCAGCGTTGCTTCGGTTCTCTCCTACGAGCAGTACTTC.

This chain joins TRBV11-3 and TRBJ2-5; 7 positions match TRBD1. CDR1 SGHNT and CDR2 YENEEA come from the germline V gene. The V gene end was trimmed by 5 bases and the J gene end by 1 base; junction bases not matched to a gene: 10. This CDR3 spans 16 amino acids. CDR3 sequence: CASSLGDSSLQETQYF. CDR3 DNA sequence: TGTGCCAGCAGCCTAGGGGACAGCTCACTCCAAGAGACCCAGTACTTC.

The chain carries TRBV11-3 and TRBJ2-7; D may be TRBD1 (6 bases). The germline CDR1 and CDR2 sequences are SGHNT and YENEEA. V was trimmed by 5 bases and J by 6 bases, leaving 20 bases between them. The CDR3 is made up of 15 amino acids. CDR3 nucleotides: TGTGCCAGCAGCCCCCAGGGGATAGCTTTTAGCGAGCAGTACTTC. It encodes CASSPQGIAFSEQYF.

V gene TRBV19 combines with J gene TRBJ2-1, with D possibly TRBD2 on 6 matching bases. Deletions cut 1 base from V and 0 bases from J, with 10 bases between. This CDR3 contains 16 residues. CDR1 is LNHDA, CDR2 SQIVND, per germline (reference sequence). The CDR3 coding sequence is TGTGCCAGTAGTATAGCCGGAGGGAGCTCCTACAATGAGCAGTTCTTC. This translates into CASSIAGGSSYNEQFF. Variable domain in full (rest from reference TRBV19 and TRBJ2-1): DGGITQSPKYLFRKEGQNVTLSCEQNLNHDAMYWYRQDPGQGLRLIYYSQIVNDFQKGDIAEGYSVSREKKESFPLTVTSAQKNPTAFYLCASSIAGGSSYNEQFFGPGTRLTVL.

The chain couples TRBV21-1 to TRBJ2-5; the D call of TRBD1 is as the table states it, not checked on the DNA. TRBV21-1 is annotated as a pseudogene. This CDR3 is 16 amino acids long. The CDR3 DNA sequence: TGTGCCAGCAGCAAACTTAGGACAACTATGTACGAGACCCAGTACTTC. This codes for CASSKLRTTMYETQYF.

This clone was seen just once. The chain employs TRBV7-8 and TRBJ1-6; D might be TRBD1 (5 bases). The CDR3 length is 14 residues. The germline V and J ends were trimmed by 4 bases and 9 bases, with 13 bases remaining between them. In germline, CDR1 is SGHVS, CDR2 FQNEAQ. CDR3 in amino acids: CASSSLLGGSPLHF. In nucleotides, the CDR3 is TGTGCCAGCAGCTCCCTTTTGGGGGGTTCACCCCTCCACTTT.

The chain employs TRBV19 and TRBJ1-2; D is unclear. The germline V and J ends were trimmed by 7 bases and 4 bases, with 16 bases remaining between them. CDR1 and CDR2 (germline): LNHDA, SQIVND (reference sequence). This CDR3 has 14 amino acids. CDR3 coding DNA: TGTGCCAGTACGACCGAAACAGCGGGCTATGGCTACACCTTC. Amino acids: CASTTETAGYGYTF.

The V gene is TRBV2, the J gene TRBJ1-6; 7 nucleotides agree with TRBD1. After removal of 4 bases from V and 5 bases from J, the junction contained 5 bases not matched to a gene. This CDR3 has 15 amino acids. CDR1 and CDR2 from the germline V gene are SNHLY and FYNNEI. CDR3 region: CASSAGTENNSPLHF. CDR3 DNA sequence: TGTGCCAGCAGTGCCGGGACAGAAAATAATTCACCCCTCCACTTT.

This clone was seen a few times. This chain uses TRBV12-3 or TRBV12-4 with TRBJ1-1; perhaps TRBD1 as D (5 bases). The germline V and J ends were trimmed by 7 bases and 7 bases, with 16 bases remaining between them. This CDR3 has 13 residues. The CDR3 sequence is CASTGAPILEAFF. For the CDR3, the DNA is TGTGCCAGCACCGGGGCCCCTATCCTTGAAGCTTTCTTT.

The V call is TRBV30, the J call TRBJ2-1; 11 positions agree with TRBD2. The J segment lost 15 bases and the V segment lost 1 base, leaving 11 bases of the junction unmatched. The germline V gene encodes CDR1 GTSNPN and CDR2 SVGIG (reference sequence). CDR3 length: 14 residues. CDR3 nucleotides: TGTGCCTGGAGTGAGACTAGCGGGGCCCAGGGTCGGTTCTTC. Amino acids: CAWSETSGAQGRFF.

V gene TRBV7-2 combines with J gene TRBJ1-1, with D possibly matching TRBD1 (5 bases). V lost 2 bases, J lost 3 bases, and 10 bases lay in between. CDR1 is SGHTA and CDR2 is FQGNSA in the germline V gene. The CDR3 contains 14 residues. The CDR3 sequence: CASSLTTVYTEAFF. The CDR3 nucleotides read TGTGCCAGCAGCTTAACGACAGTTTACACTGAAGCTTTCTTT.

The genes are TRBV5-1 and TRBJ2-2; D possibly matches TRBD1 or TRBD2 (6 bases each). The CDR3 loop spans 15 amino acids. Germline CDR1 is SGHRS and CDR2 is YFSETQ. V lost 7 bases, J lost 4 bases, and 17 bases lay in between. This chain's CDR3 is CASRTGGGSTGELFF. Here the CDR3 DNA reads TGCGCCAGCCGCACAGGAGGGGGAAGCACCGGGGAGCTGTTTTTT.

V gene TRBV19 combines with J gene TRBJ1-2; possibly TRBD1 for D (5 bases). From germline, CDR1 is LNHDA and CDR2 SQIVND (reference sequence). The CDR3 covers 16 residues. Between the trimmed V and J ends, which lost 5 bases and 5 bases, there was a span of 21 bases. CDR3 coding DNA: TGTGCCAGTAGTTGGGGGAACCGGGGGAACTATTATGGCTACACCTTC. The encoded protein is CASSWGNRGNYYGYTF.

This CDR3 reads CASSPRPAGNQETQYF. The CDR3 nucleotides read TGTGCCAGCTCACCGAGACCCGCGGGGAATCAAGAGACCCAGTACTTC. The J gene is TRBJ2-5, the V gene TRBV18, with D possibly being TRBD2 (6 bases). V was clipped by 3 bases and J by 2 bases, with 16 bases between them. Germline V gene lookup returns CDR1 KGHSH and CDR2 LQKENI. This CDR3 is built from 16 residues.

In nucleotides, the CDR3 is TGTGCCAGCTCACCGGCCGGACAGGCGAACACCGGGGAGCTGTTTTTT. Translation gives CASSPAGQANTGELFF. The chain recombines TRBV18 with TRBJ2-2; 7 nucleotides line up with TRBD1. CDR3 length equals 16 residues. The ends lost 3 bases at V and 0 bases at J; junction bases unmatched: 4. Germline V CDR1 and CDR2: KGHSH, LQKENI.

The chain links TRBV3-1 (or the pseudogene TRBV3-2) to TRBJ2-1; TRBD2 matches at 11 bases. Germline V gene data show CDR1 as LGHDT and CDR2 as YNNKEL (reference sequence). This CDR3 is built from 15 residues. V was clipped by 1 base and J by 9 bases; unmatched bases: 5. For the CDR3, the DNA is TGTGCCAGCAGCCAAGGGACTAGCGGGTTAGGTGAGCAGTTCTTC. Translation: CASSQGTSGLGEQFF.

The gene calls are TRBV30 and TRBJ1-4, with a possible D match to TRBD1 (5 bases). Germline CDR1 GTSNPN, CDR2 SVGIG (reference sequence). The CDR3 runs to 15 residues. V was pared by 2 bases and J by 5 bases, with 15 bases between. The CDR3 sequence is CAWSWGSLQNEKLFF. The CDR3, as DNA: TGTGCCTGGAGTTGGGGGAGTTTACAAAATGAAAAACTGTTTTTT.

This clone was observed once. The CDR3 bases are TGTGCCAGCAGCCCTACGGGGGGCGCCTACGAGCAGTACTTC. Protein: CASSPTGGAYEQYF. The chain is built from TRBV7-2 and TRBJ2-7; a possible D gene is TRBD2 (7 bases). V was cut by 5 bases and J by 2 bases, with 13 bases left in between. Germline lookup yields CDR1 SGHTA and CDR2 FQGNSA. This CDR3 is built from 14 residues.

The chain carries TRBV29-1 and TRBJ2-2; weak D call: TRBD1 (6 bases). V shed 4 bases and J shed 7 bases, with 10 bases lying between them. This CDR3 spans 12 amino acids. The germline V gene has CDR1 SQVTM and CDR2 ANQGSEA. The CDR3 protein is CSVAGVNGELFF. DNA of the CDR3: TGCAGCGTTGCAGGGGTTAACGGGGAGCTGTTTTTT.

The V gene is TRBV13, the J gene TRBJ2-7, with 7 bases aligning to TRBD2. The CDR3 runs 13 residues. Looked up from germline, CDR1 is PRHDT and CDR2 is FYEKMQ (reference sequence). The V segment lost 5 bases and the J segment 3 bases; nucleotides outside the gene matches: 4. This chain's CDR3 is CASSGTSDYEQYF. The CDR3 DNA is TGTGCCAGCAGCGGAACTAGCGACTACGAGCAGTACTTC.